The clone carrying this T cell receptor beta chain was counted at least ten times. Germline V gene data show CDR1 as KGHDR and CDR2 as SFDVKD. This CDR3 has 16 amino acids. Trimming removed 6 bases at V and 4 bases at J, with 17 bases between. The TCR beta CDR3 regions underwent amplification from RNA transcripts. Investigators did first-round RT-PCR with HTBI primers, then second-round multiplex PCR. A single record per CDR3 protein comes from TCRdb applying MiXCR to the multiplex PCR reads. The sample contains hundreds of thousands of distinct CDR3 sequences, approximately 15% of which appear only once. Ophthalmopathy donors showed moderate-to-severe activity, CAS ≥3, NOSPECS ≥4 and a duration under 3 months. The record originates from a study of Graves' ophthalmopathy and Graves' hyperthyroidism.

The TCR originated in a woman in her 30s with Graves' ophthalmopathy. The specimen was blood. The chain joins TRBV24-1 to TRBJ2-2, with a possible D match to TRBD2 (5 bases). Written as DNA, the CDR3 is TGTGCCACCAGTTCAGGAGGCGAGGCGGGCACCGGGGAGCTGTTTTTT. Its translation: CATSSGGEAGTGELFF.